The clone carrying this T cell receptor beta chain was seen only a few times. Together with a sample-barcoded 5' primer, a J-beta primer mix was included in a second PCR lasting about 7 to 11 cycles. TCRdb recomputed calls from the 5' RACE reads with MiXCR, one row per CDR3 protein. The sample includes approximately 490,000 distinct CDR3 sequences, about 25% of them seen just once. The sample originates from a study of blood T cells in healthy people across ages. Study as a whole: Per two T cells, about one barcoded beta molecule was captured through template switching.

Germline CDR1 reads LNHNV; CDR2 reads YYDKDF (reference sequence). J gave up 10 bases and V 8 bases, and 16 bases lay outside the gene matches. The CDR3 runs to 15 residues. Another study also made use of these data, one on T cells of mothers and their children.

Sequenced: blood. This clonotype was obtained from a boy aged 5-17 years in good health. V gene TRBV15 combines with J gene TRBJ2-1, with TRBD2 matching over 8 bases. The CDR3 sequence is CATSRPGLEVEEQFF. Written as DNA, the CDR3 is TGTGCCACCTCCAGGCCGGGACTAGAAGTCGAGGAGCAGTTCTTC.